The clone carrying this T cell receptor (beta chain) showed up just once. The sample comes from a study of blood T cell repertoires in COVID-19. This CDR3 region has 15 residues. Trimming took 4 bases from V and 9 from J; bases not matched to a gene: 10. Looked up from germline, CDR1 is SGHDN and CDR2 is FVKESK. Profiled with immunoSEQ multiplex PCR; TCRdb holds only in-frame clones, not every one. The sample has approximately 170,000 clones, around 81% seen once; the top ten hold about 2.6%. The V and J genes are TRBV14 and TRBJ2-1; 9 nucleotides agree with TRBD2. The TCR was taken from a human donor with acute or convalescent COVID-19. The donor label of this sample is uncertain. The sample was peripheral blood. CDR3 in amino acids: CASSPIPGLAAEQFF. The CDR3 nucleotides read TGTGCCAGCAGCCCTATCCCGGGACTAGCCGCTGAGCAGTTCTTC.